This T cell receptor beta chain was captured by sequencing in a study of neurological immune-mediated disorders. Regarding the study as a whole: The absence of any CDR3 amino acid sequence shared by expanded clones across subjects suggests that repertoires were private in all groups.

Each TCR transcript was tagged with a 10-nucleotide random UMI during 5'RACE. Whenever a sequencing run was performed, it yielded over 190 million TCR-beta sequences from 15-18 subjects. A single record per CDR3 protein comes from TCRdb applying MiXCR to the 5' RACE reads. The table has 75,000 to 90,000 distinct CDR3 sequences, about a tenth seen once. CDR3 length: 14 amino acids. Trimming took 7 bases from V and 3 from J; bases not matched to a gene: 9. Germline CDR1 and CDR2: SNHLY and FYNNEI. This clonotype was recorded many times. Its antigen is unknown. The sequencing sample was made of PBMCs. This TCR came from a man between 40 and 49 years old in good health. The chain uses TRBV2 and TRBJ2-7; 7 bases line up with TRBD1. As DNA, the CDR3 is TGTGCCAGCAAAGCCGGGACAGTAGACTACGAGCAGTACTTC. As protein: CASKAGTVDYEQYF.